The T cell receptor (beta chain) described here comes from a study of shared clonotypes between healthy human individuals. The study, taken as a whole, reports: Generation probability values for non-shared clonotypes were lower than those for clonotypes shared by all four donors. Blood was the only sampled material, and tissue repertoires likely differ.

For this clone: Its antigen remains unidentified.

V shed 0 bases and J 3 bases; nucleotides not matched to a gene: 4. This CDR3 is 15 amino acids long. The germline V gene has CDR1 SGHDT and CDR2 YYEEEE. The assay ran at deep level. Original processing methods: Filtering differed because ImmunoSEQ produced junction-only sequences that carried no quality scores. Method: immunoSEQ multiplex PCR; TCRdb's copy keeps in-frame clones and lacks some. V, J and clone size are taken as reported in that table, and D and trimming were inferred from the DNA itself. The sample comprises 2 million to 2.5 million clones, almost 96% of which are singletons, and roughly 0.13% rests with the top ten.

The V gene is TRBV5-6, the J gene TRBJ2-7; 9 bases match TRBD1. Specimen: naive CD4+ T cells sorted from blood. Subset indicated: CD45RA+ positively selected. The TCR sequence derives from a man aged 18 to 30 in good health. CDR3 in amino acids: CASSLAGTGNYEQYF. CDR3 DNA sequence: TGTGCCAGCAGCTTGGCCGGGACAGGGAACTACGAGCAGTACTTC.